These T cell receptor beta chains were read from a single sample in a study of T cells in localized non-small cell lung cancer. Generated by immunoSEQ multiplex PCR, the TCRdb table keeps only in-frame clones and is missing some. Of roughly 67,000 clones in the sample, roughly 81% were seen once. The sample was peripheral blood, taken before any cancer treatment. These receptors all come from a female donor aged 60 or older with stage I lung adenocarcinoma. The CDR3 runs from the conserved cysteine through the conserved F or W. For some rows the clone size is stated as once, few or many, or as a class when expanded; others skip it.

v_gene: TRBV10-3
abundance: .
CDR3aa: CAISESKGGSIAYEQYF

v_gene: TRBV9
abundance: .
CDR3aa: CASSGDSNTGELFF

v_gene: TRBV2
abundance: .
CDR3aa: CASSDLGPRYGYTF

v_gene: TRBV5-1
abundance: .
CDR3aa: CASRAQTGGSETQYF

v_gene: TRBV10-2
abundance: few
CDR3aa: CASGEDRDPLGAFF

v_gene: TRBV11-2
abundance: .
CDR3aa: CASSYPTSTEAFF

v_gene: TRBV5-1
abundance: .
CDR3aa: CASSTHRDFSYEQYF

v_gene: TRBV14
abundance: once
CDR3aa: CASSQASGNTIYF

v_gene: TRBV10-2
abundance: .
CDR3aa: CASSERGWAEAFF

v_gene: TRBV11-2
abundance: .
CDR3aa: CASSLRGATTSTDTQYF

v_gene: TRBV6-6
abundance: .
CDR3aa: CASTAAGNSGNTIYF

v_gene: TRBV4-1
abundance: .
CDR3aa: CASSHPQETQYF

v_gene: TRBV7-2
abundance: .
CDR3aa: CASSSFTGELFF

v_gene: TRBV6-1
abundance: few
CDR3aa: CASSWDSTYEQYF

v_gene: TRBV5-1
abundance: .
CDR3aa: CASNRATSSTDTQYF

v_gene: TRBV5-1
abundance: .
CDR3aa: CASSFPGQSVTF

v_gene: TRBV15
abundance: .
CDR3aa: CATSRTLDYYGYTF

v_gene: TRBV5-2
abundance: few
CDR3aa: CASSLGHSWAGEKLFF

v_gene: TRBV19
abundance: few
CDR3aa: CASSSSGTGGGTEAFF

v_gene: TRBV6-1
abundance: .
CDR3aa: CASSRQLTNEKLFF

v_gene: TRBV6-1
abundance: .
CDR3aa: CASSPQDRVNEKLFF